The 13 T cell receptor beta chains below all came from one sample that was sequenced in a study of T cells expressing NK-cell markers. TCRdb reprocessed the 5' RACE reads; each CDR3 protein has one entry and no DNA is given. In all, the sample yields about 260,000 distinct CDR3 sequences. What was sequenced was blood T cells: a sorted CD56 or NKG2C T cell subset, CD4+ or CD8+ T cells, or bulk PBMC T cells (not recorded which). All receptors derive from a man between 18 and 29 years old in good health.

The chain carries TRBV6-5 and TRBJ1-3. CDR1 MNHEY and CDR2 SVGAGI come from the germline V gene. The CDR3 spans 13 residues. This CDR3 reads CASSYSIFGTIYF.

The CDR3 loop is CASSETSGTANTGELFF. The chain uses TRBV7-2 and TRBJ2-2; the TRBD2 assignment by TCRdb is unverifiable without DNA. The CDR3 sequence is 17 residues long. Germline values: CDR1 SGHTA, CDR2 FQGNSA.

The V and J genes are TRBV4-1 and TRBJ2-5. This CDR3 region has 13 residues. In germline, CDR1 is MGHRA, CDR2 YSYEKL. The CDR3 spells CASSQLGQETQYF.

The V and J genes are TRBV5-1 and TRBJ2-7. The CDR3 extends over 15 amino acids. Looked up from germline, CDR1 is SGHRS and CDR2 is YFSETQ. The chain's CDR3 is CASSLGASNLYEQYF.

This sequence joins TRBV15 and TRBJ2-7. This CDR3 comprises 16 residues. Per the germline V gene, CDR1 is LNHNV and CDR2 is YYDKDF (reference sequence). CDR3 residues: CATSRDLAGVSYEQYF.

The chain carries TRBV27 and TRBJ2-6; without DNA, the TCRdb call of TRBD1 cannot be checked. From germline, CDR1 is MNHEY and CDR2 SMNVEV (reference sequence). The CDR3 spans 18 residues. This chain's CDR3 is CASSLTGAPSRGANVLTF.

J is TRBJ2-3 and V is TRBV4-1; TCRdb selects TRBD2, and the lack of DNA leaves this call unchecked. This CDR3 comprises 18 residues. Germline CDR1 is MGHRA and CDR2 is YSYEKL. The CDR3 is CASSQARDSQSSTDTQYF.

This chain uses TRBV9 with TRBJ2-7; TCRdb's D gene call, TRBD1, goes unchecked for lack of DNA. This CDR3 has 15 residues. CDR1 and CDR2 from the germline V gene are SGDLS and YYNGEE. This chain's CDR3 is CASSVGPRPNYEQYF.

This chain uses TRBV9 with TRBJ1-1; TCRdb's D gene call, TRBD1, goes unchecked for lack of DNA. The CDR3 runs 14 residues. Germline V gene data show CDR1 as SGDLS and CDR2 as YYNGEE. The CDR3 reads CASSARGENTEAFF.

This CDR3 is CASIISPGQGRGETQYF. This rearrangement joins TRBV7-9 to TRBJ2-5; TCRdb indicates TRBD1, and absent DNA this call remains unverified. This CDR3 comprises 17 residues. Germline V gene sequence: CDR1 SEHNR, CDR2 FQNEAQ (reference sequence). Looking up the rest from reference TRBV7-9 and TRBJ2-5 gives the full variable domain: DTGVSQNPRHKITKRGQNVTFRCDPISEHNRLYWYRQTLGQGPEFLTYFQNEAQLEKSRLLSDRFSAERPKGSFSTLEIQRTEQGDSAMYLCASIISPGQGRGETQYFGPGTRLLVL.

This chain joins TRBV18 and TRBJ2-1; TCRdb lists TRBD1, though no DNA is available to test this call. Germline-derived CDR1 and CDR2 are KGHSH and LQKENI. This CDR3 contains 15 residues. This CDR3 reads CASSPLSSSGNEQFF.

The rearrangement links TRBV18 to TRBJ2-7; TCRdb's D gene call, TRBD1, goes unchecked for lack of DNA. The germline V gene encodes CDR1 KGHSH and CDR2 LQKENI. This CDR3 is 18 amino acids long. This CDR3 is CASSPWTGGAGGSYEQYF.

V and J are TRBV24-1 and TRBJ2-5; TCRdb's D gene call, TRBD2, goes unchecked for lack of DNA. Germline CDR1 reads KGHDR; CDR2 reads SFDVKD. The CDR3 sequence is 17 residues long. Here the CDR3 reads CATSDRTSGREQETQYF.